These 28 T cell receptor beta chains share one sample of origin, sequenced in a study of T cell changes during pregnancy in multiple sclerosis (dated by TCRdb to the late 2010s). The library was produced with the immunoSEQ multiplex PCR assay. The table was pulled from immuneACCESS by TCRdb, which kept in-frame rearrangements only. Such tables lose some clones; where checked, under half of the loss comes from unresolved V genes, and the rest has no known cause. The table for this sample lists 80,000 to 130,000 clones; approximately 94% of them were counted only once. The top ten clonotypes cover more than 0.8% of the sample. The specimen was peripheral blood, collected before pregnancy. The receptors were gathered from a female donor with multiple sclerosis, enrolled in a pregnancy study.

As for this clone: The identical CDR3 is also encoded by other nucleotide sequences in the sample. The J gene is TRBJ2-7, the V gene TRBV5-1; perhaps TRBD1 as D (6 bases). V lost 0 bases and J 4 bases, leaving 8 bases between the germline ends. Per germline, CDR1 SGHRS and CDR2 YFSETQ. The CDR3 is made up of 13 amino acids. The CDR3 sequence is CASSLARGYEQYF. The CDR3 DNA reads TGCGCCAGCAGCTTGGCCAGGGGTTACGAGCAGTACTTC. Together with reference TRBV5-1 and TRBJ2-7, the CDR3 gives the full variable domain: KAGVTQTPRYLIKTRGQQVTLSCSPISGHRSVSWYQQTPGQGLQFLFEYFSETQRNKGNFPGRFSGRQFSNSRSEMNVSTLELGDSALYLCASSLARGYEQYFGPGTRLTVT.

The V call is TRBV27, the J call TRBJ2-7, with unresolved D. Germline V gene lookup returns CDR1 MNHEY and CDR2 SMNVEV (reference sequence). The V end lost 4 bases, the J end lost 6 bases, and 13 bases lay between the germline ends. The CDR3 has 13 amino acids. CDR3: CASSSDWRIEQYF. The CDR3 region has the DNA TGTGCCAGCAGTTCTGACTGGAGAATCGAGCAGTACTTC.

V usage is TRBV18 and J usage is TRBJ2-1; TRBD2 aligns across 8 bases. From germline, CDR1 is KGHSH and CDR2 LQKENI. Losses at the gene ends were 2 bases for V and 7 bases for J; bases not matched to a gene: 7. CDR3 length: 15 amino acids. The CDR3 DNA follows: TGTGCCAGCTCACCATCAGCGGGAGTGTCAAATGAGCAGTTCTTC. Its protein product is CASSPSAGVSNEQFF.

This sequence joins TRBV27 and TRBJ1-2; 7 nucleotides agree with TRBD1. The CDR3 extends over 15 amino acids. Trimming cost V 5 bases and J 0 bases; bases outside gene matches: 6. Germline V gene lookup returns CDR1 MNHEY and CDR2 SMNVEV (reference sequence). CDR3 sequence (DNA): TGTGCCAGCAGTGAGACAGGGAGTTCTAACTATGGCTACACCTTC. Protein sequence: CASSETGSSNYGYTF.

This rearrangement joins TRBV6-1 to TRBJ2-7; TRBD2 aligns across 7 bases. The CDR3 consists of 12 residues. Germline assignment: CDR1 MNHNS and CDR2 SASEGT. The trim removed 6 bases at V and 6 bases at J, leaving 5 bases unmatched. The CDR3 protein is CASSLTSAEQYF. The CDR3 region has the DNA TGTGCCAGCAGCCTCACTAGCGCCGAGCAGTACTTC.

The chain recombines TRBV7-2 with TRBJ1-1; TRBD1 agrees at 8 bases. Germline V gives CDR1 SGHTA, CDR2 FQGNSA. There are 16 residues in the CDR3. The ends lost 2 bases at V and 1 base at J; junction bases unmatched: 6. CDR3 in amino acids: CASSLRPGGTNTEAFF. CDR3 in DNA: TGTGCCAGCAGCTTACGGCCAGGGGGCACGAACACTGAAGCTTTCTTT.

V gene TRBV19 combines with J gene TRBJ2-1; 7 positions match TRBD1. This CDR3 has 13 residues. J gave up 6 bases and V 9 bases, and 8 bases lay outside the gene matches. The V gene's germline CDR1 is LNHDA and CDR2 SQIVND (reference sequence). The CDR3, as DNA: TGTGCCAGCCAACAGGGGCCCTTCAATGAGCAGTTCTTC. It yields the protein CASQQGPFNEQFF.

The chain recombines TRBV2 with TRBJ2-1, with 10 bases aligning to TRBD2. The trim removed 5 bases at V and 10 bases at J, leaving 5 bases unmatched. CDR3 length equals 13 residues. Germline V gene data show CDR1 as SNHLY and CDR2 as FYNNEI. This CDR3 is CASSRTSGREQFF. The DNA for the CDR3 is TGTGCCAGCAGTAGGACTAGCGGAAGAGAGCAGTTCTTC.

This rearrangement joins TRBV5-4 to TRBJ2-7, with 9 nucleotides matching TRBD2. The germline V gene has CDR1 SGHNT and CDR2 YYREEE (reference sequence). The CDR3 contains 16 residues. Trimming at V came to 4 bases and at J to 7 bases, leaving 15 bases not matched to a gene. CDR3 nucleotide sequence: TGTGCCAGCAGCCCAGGGGCGGGAGGGCCTGGGAATGAGCAGTACTTC. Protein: CASSPGAGGPGNEQYF.

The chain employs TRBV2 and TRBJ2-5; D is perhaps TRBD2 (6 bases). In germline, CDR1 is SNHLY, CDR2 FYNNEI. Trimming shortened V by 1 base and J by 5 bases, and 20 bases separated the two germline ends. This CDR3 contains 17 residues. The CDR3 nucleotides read TGTGCCAGCAGTGAAGGGTACGGGAGTACCTGGGGGGAGACCCAGTACTTC. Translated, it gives CASSEGYGSTWGETQYF.

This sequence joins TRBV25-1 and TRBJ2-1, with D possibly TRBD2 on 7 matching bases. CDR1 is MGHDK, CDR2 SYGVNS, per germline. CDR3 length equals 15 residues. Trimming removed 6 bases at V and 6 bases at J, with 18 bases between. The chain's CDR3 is CASRKGEGPFNEQFF. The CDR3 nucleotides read TGTGCCAGCAGAAAGGGGGAGGGCCCCTTCAATGAGCAGTTCTTC. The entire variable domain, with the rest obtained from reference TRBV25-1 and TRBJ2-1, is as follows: EADIYQTPRYLVIGTGKKITLECSQTMGHDKMYWYQQDPGMELHLIHYSYGVNSTEKGDLSSESTVSRIRTEHFPLTLESARPSHTSQYLCASRKGEGPFNEQFFGPGTRLTVL.

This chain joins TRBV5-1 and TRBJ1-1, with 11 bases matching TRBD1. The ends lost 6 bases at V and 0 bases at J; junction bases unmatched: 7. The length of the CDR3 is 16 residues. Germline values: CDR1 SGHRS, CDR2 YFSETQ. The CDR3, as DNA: TGCGCCAGCAACCCGGGACAGGGGGTAATGAACACTGAAGCTTTCTTT. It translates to CASNPGQGVMNTEAFF.

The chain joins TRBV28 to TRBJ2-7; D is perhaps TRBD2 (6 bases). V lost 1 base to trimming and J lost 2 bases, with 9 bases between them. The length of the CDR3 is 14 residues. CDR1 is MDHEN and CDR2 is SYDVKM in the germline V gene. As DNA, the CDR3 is TGTGCCAGCAGTTTATCCCGCGGGGCCTACGAGCAGTACTTC. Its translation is CASSLSRGAYEQYF.

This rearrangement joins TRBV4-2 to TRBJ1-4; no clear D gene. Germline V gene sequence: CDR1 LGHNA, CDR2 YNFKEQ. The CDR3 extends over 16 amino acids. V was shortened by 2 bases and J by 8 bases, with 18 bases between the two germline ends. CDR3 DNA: TGTGCCAGCAGCCAAATTGCTGGAGGACTGGCGGAAAAACTGTTTTTT. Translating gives CASSQIAGGLAEKLFF.

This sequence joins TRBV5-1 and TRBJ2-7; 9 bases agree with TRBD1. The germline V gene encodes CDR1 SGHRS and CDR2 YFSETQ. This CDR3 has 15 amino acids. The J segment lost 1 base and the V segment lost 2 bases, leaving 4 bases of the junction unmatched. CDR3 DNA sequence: TGCGCCAGCAGCTTCGGACAGGGGATGTCCTACGAGCAGTACTTC. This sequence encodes CASSFGQGMSYEQYF.

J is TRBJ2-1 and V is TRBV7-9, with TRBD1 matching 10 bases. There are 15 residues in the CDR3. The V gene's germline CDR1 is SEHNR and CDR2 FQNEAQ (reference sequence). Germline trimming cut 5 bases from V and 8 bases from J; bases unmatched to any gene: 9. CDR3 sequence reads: CASSVRDRGIDEQFF. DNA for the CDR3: TGTGCCAGCAGCGTACGGGACAGGGGTATCGATGAGCAGTTCTTC.

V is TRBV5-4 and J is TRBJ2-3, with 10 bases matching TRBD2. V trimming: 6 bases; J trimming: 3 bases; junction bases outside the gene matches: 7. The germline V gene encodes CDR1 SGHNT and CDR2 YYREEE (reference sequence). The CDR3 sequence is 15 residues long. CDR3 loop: CASTPVLAGTDTQYF. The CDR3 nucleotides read TGTGCCAGCACCCCGGTACTAGCGGGGACAGATACGCAGTATTTT.

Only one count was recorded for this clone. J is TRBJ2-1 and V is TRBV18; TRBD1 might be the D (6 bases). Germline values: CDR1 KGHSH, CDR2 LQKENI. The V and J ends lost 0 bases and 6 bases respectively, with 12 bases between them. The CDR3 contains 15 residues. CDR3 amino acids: CASSPPGAQSNEQFF. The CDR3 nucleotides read TGTGCCAGCTCACCACCGGGGGCGCAATCCAATGAGCAGTTCTTC.

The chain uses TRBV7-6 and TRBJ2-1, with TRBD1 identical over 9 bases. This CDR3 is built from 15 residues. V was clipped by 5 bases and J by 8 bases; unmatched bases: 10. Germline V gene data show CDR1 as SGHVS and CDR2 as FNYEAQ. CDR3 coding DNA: TGTGCCAGCAGCCCGGACAGGGGCTACATCTATGAGCAGTTCTTC. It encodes CASSPDRGYIYEQFF.

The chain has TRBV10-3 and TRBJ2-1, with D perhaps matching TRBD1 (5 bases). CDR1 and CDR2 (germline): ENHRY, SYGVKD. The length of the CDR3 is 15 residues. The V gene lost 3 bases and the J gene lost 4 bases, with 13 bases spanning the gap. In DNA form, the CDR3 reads TGTGCCATCAGTGAAAGGGGCCTACCGTACAATGAGCAGTTCTTC. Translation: CAISERGLPYNEQFF.

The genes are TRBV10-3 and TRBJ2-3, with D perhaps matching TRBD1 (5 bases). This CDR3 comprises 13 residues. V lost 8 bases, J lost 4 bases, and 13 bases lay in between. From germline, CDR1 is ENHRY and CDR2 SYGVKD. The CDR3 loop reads CAIGLGVADTQYF. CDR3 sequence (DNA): TGTGCCATCGGGCTAGGGGTCGCAGATACGCAGTATTTT.

The CDR3 is CASSQAGTANSGNTIYF. CDR3 in DNA: TGTGCCAGCAGTCAAGCCGGGACAGCGAACTCTGGAAACACCATATATTTT. The chain combines TRBV28 with TRBJ1-3; TRBD1 aligns across 7 bases. After removal of 5 bases from V and 0 bases from J, the junction contained 10 bases not matched to a gene. The germline V gene encodes CDR1 MDHEN and CDR2 SYDVKM. The CDR3 is made up of 17 amino acids.

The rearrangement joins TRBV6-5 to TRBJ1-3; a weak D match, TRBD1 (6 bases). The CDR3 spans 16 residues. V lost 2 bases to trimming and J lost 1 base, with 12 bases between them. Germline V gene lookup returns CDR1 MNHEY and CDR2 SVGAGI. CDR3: CASSYTGKSSGNTIYF. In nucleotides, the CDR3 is TGTGCCAGCAGTTACACAGGGAAGTCATCTGGAAACACCATATATTTT.

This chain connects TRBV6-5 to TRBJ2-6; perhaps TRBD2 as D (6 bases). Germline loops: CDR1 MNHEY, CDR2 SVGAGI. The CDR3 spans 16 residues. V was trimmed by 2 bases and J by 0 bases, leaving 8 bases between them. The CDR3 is CASSYDGSSGANVLTF. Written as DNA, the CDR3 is TGTGCCAGCAGTTACGACGGGAGCTCTGGGGCCAACGTCCTGACTTTC.

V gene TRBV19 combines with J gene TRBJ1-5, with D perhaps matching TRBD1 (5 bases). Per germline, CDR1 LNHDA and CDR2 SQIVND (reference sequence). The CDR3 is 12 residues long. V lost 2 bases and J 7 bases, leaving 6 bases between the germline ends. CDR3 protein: CASSIRGQPQHF. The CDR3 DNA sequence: TGTGCCAGTAGTATACGGGGGCAGCCCCAGCATTTT.

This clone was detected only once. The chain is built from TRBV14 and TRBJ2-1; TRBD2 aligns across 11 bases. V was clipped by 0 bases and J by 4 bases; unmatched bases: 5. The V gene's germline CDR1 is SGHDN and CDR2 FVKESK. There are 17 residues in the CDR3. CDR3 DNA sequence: TGTGCCAGCAGCCAAGACAGGGGGACTAGCGGATACAATGAGCAGTTCTTC. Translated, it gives CASSQDRGTSGYNEQFF.

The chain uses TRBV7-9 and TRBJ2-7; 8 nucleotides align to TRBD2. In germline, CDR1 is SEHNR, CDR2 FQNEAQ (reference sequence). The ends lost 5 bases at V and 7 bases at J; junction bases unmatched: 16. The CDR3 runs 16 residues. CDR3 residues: CASSPNRGGMAGEQYF. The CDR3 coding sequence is TGTGCCAGCAGCCCTAACCGGGGGGGAATGGCGGGGGAGCAGTACTTC.

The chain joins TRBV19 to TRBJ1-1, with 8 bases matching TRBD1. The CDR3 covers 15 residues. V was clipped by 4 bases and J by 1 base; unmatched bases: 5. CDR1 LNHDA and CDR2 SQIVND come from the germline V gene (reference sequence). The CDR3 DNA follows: TGTGCCAGTAGTAGACAGGGGCCACCGAACACTGAAGCTTTCTTT. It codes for CASSRQGPPNTEAFF.